A single T cell receptor (beta chain) is shown here with its context. Antigen specificity is unknown. Profiling relied on immunoSEQ multiplex PCR, and the TCRdb table lists in-frame clones only, not all of them. The table shows about 78,000 clones, with roughly 87% occurring only once. This specimen comes from a study of T cell responses to AZD1222 COVID-19 vaccine. Study results and caveats: Spike regions recognized by vaccine-associated CD4 TCRs spanned the protein, led by 160-218 and 743-854.

Per the germline V gene, CDR1 is SGHTA and CDR2 is FQGNSA. V lost 3 bases and J lost 5, with 10 bases in between. This CDR3 has 13 residues. The chain is built from TRBV7-2 and TRBJ1-1, with D maybe TRBD1 (5 bases). The sequenced sample was peripheral blood, obtained on day 0 of MenACWY control vaccination. This receptor was obtained from an adult in good health. Here the CDR3 reads CASSFRDGTEAFF. DNA for the CDR3: TGTGCCAGCAGCTTCCGGGACGGGACTGAAGCTTTCTTT.